These 19 T cell receptor beta chains originate from one sample sequenced in a study of blood T cell dynamics during melanoma immunotherapy. This table comes from immunoSEQ multiplex PCR, and its TCRdb copy is limited to in-frame clones, with some not included. The sample lists about 8,200 clones, approximately 90% seen once, with roughly 2% in the top ten. The time point here: week 3, after first cycle of checkpoint inhibitor. The input for sequencing was blood, taken from a patient treated with checkpoint blockade. The receptor source for this set is a human donor with melanoma.

The chain is built from TRBV29-1 and TRBJ1-2; 9 bases are shared with TRBD1. This CDR3 has 12 residues. Germline assignment: CDR1 SQVTM and CDR2 ANQGSEA. V shed 5 bases and J 7 bases; nucleotides not matched to a gene: 5. CDR3 DNA: TGCAGCGTTAGCGGACAGGGGTTTGGCTACACCTTC. Amino acids: CSVSGQGFGYTF. Variable domain in full (rest from reference TRBV29-1 and TRBJ1-2): SAVISQKPSRDICQRGTSLTIQCQVDSQVTMMFWYRQQPGQSLTLIATANQGSEATYESGFVIDKFPISRPNLTFSTLTVSNMSPEDSSIYLCSVSGQGFGYTFGSGTRLTVV.

The chain recombines TRBV7-2 with TRBJ2-5; 9 bases line up with TRBD1. The J call is uncertain, as TRBJ2-7 better fits the DNA end. CDR3 length: 15 residues. Germline assignment: CDR1 SGHTA and CDR2 FQGNSA. The CDR3 loop reads CASSLSGTGSYEQYF. CDR3 DNA: TGTGCCAGCAGCTTAAGTGGGACAGGGTCCTACGAGCAGTACTTC.

The count of this clone is one. V usage is TRBV6-6 and J usage is TRBJ2-7; 11 bases align to TRBD1. Germline V CDR1 and CDR2: MNHNY, SVGAGI (reference sequence). This CDR3 has 14 amino acids. Unmatched junction bases numbered 4, after V lost 6 bases and J lost 3 bases. The chain's CDR3 is CASSQGQGVYEQYF. DNA for the CDR3: TGTGCCAGCAGCCAGGGACAGGGGGTCTACGAGCAGTACTTC.

This clone was seen just once. This sequence joins TRBV2 and TRBJ2-7, with TRBD1 as a possible D gene (5 bases). Deletions cut 1 base from V and 0 bases from J, with 7 bases between. The CDR3 length is 14 residues. Germline V lookup: CDR1 SNHLY, CDR2 FYNNEI. The CDR3 reads CASSEVQGSYEQYF. In DNA form, the CDR3 reads TGTGCCAGCAGTGAAGTCCAGGGCTCCTACGAGCAGTACTTC.

This clone came up a few times. The chain carries TRBV6-5 and TRBJ1-6; TRBD1 might be the D (5 bases). V was pared by 0 bases and J by 14 bases, with 17 bases between. CDR3 length equals 15 residues. CDR1 is MNHEY and CDR2 is SVGAGI in the germline V gene. Here the CDR3 reads CASSYSGRGERTLHF. In DNA, the CDR3 is TGTGCCAGCAGTTACTCGGGACGGGGGGAGAGGACCCTCCACTTT.

The V and J genes are TRBV30 and TRBJ2-7, with TRBD2 identical over 10 bases. CDR1 and CDR2 (germline): GTSNPN, SVGIG (reference sequence). The junction had 13 bases not matched to a gene; V was cut back by 5 bases and J by 6 bases. The CDR3 length is 15 residues. The CDR3 protein is CAWGGAGTSASEQYF. For the CDR3, the DNA is TGTGCCTGGGGGGGTGCCGGGACTAGCGCCTCCGAGCAGTACTTC.

This sequence joins TRBV5-1 and TRBJ2-7; D is unresolved. V was cut by 0 bases and J by 5 bases, with 12 bases left in between. This CDR3 region has 14 residues. Germline V gene lookup returns CDR1 SGHRS and CDR2 YFSETQ. The chain's CDR3 is CASSLADTLHEQYF. DNA for the CDR3: TGCGCCAGCAGCTTGGCTGACACACTACACGAGCAGTACTTC.

CDR3 bases: TGTGCCAGCAGTGAAGGTGGCTTTGGGGCCAACGTCCTGACTTTC. It is translated as CASSEGGFGANVLTF. The chain uses TRBV2 and TRBJ2-6; no clear D gene. The germline V and J ends were trimmed by 1 base and 3 bases, with 7 bases remaining between them. Germline loops: CDR1 SNHLY, CDR2 FYNNEI. The CDR3 loop spans 15 amino acids.

The CDR3 DNA reads TGTGCCAGCAGTCCAGACAGGGGGCTTACTGAAGCTTTCTTT. Amino acids: CASSPDRGLTEAFF. This chain joins TRBV13 and TRBJ1-1, with 10 bases lining up with TRBD1. This CDR3 contains 14 residues. Germline CDR1 is PRHDT and CDR2 is FYEKMQ (reference sequence). Trimming cost V 6 bases and J 5 bases; bases outside gene matches: 6.

This clone appeared once. The gene calls are TRBV10-2 and TRBJ1-2; 9 bases align to TRBD1. The CDR3 extends over 13 amino acids. Trimming cost V 4 bases and J 7 bases; bases outside gene matches: 4. Germline CDR1 reads WSHSY; CDR2 reads SAAADI. The CDR3 sequence: CASSGSGQGGYTF. CDR3 coding DNA: TGCGCCAGCAGTGGATCGGGACAGGGTGGCTACACCTTC.

The chain recombines TRBV7-3 with TRBJ2-7; possible D gene TRBD2, 6 bases. V dropped 6 bases and J dropped 2 bases, with 14 bases sitting between them. The CDR3 length is 14 residues. Germline values: CDR1 SGHTA, CDR2 FQGTGA. CDR3: CASSSGSGPYEQYF. CDR3 nucleotide sequence: TGTGCCAGCAGTTCAGGTAGCGGTCCCTACGAGCAGTACTTC.

This clone was counted a few times. This chain connects TRBV10-1 to TRBJ1-2; D gene uncertain. The CDR3 extends over 16 amino acids. The germline V gene encodes CDR1 WNHNN and CDR2 SYGVQD (reference sequence). Trimming took 0 bases from V and 8 from J, leaving 19 bases between them. The CDR3 region is CASSESRTPGREGYTF. Here the CDR3 DNA reads TGCGCCAGCAGTGAGTCGAGGACTCCCGGAAGGGAGGGCTACACCTTC.

The rearrangement uses TRBV30 and TRBJ2-1; D gene unclear. The germline V gene encodes CDR1 GTSNPN and CDR2 SVGIG (reference sequence). Between the trimmed V and J ends, which lost 4 bases and 14 bases, there was a span of 9 bases. This CDR3 is built from 9 residues. The DNA for the CDR3 is TGTGCCTGGACCCCCACCGAGTTCTTC. It yields the protein CAWTPTEFF.

The chain couples TRBV2 to TRBJ1-6; possible D gene TRBD1, 5 bases. Germline V gives CDR1 SNHLY, CDR2 FYNNEI. This CDR3 region has 15 residues. V was cut by 6 bases and J by 7 bases, with 16 bases left in between. In DNA form, the CDR3 reads TGTGCCAGCAGGGCCGGGCAGGGATGGAATTCACCCCTCCACTTT. This encodes CASRAGQGWNSPLHF.

The CDR3 protein is CASSPGEGLETIYF. The CDR3 DNA reads as TGTGCCAGCAGCCCCGGGGAGGGGCTAGAGACCATATATTTT. This chain uses TRBV7-2 with TRBJ1-3, with D tentatively TRBD1 (5 bases). Germline loops: CDR1 SGHTA, CDR2 FQGNSA. The CDR3 extends over 14 amino acids. Trimming took off 5 bases at V and 10 bases at J, with 18 bases between the two ends.

V is TRBV11-2 and J is TRBJ1-1; maybe TRBD1 (5 bases). V shed 1 base and J shed 5 bases, with 8 bases lying between them. Germline V gene data show CDR1 as SGHAT and CDR2 as FQNNGV. The CDR3 totals 13 residues. CDR3: CASSLARGTEAFF. The CDR3 coding sequence is TGTGCCAGCAGCTTAGCTAGGGGTACTGAAGCTTTCTTT.

The chain carries TRBV9 and TRBJ2-6, with D unresolved. The CDR3 is made up of 14 amino acids. Germline assignment: CDR1 SGDLS and CDR2 YYNGEE. V was clipped by 0 bases and J by 4 bases, with 5 bases between them. Here the CDR3 DNA reads TGTGCCAGCAGCGTAGTAGGAGGGGCCAACGTCCTGACTTTC. As protein: CASSVVGGANVLTF.

The V gene is TRBV19, the J gene TRBJ1-3, with 7 nucleotides matching TRBD1. V shed 2 bases and J 0 bases; nucleotides not matched to a gene: 4. The CDR3 is 16 amino acids. Germline loops: CDR1 LNHDA, CDR2 SQIVND (reference sequence). CDR3 loop: CASSIPDRSSGNTIYF. CDR3 in DNA: TGTGCCAGTAGTATACCGGACAGGAGCTCTGGAAACACCATATATTTT.

The V and J genes are TRBV11-2 and TRBJ1-1, with D hard to call. The CDR3 runs 13 residues. The V end lost 3 bases, the J end lost 1 base, and 6 bases lay between the germline ends. CDR1 is SGHAT and CDR2 is FQNNGV in the germline V gene. The CDR3 region has the DNA TGTGCCAGCAGCTTCCCCCCGAACACTGAAGCTTTCTTT. Amino acids: CASSFPPNTEAFF.